This record looks at one T cell receptor beta chain sequence and its context. Its matching antigen is unknown. This entry belongs to a study of cytotoxic CD8 clonotypes in ibrutinib-treated CLL. Study in general: The cohort had 10 to 12 relapsed/refractory and roughly 15 treatment-naive patients, fewer than 18 IGHV unmutated. Per sample, productive templates averaged around 260,000 and productive rearrangements averaged 94,082. Study-level points and caveats: Progressing patients had sampling times that differed from those of sustained-remission patients.

Here immunoSEQ multiplex PCR was the method, and the copy in TCRdb shows in-frame clones only, minus some. The table records about 200,000 clones, about 72% of them present only once. CDR1 is MNHEY and CDR2 is SMNVEV in the germline V gene (reference sequence). J lost 2 bases, V lost 5 bases, and 5 bases had no gene match. This CDR3 contains 14 residues. The material was PBMCs, obtained after 24 months of ibrutinib treatment. V and J are TRBV27 and TRBJ2-7; 8 bases are shared with TRBD2. The sequence came from a human donor with chronic lymphocytic leukemia. The CDR3 region is CASSHSGETYEQYF. The CDR3 nucleotides read TGTGCCAGCAGTCATAGCGGGGAAACCTACGAGCAGTACTTC.